The rows below give T cell receptor beta chains drawn from one sample of a study of tumor and adjacent non-tumor tissue in lung cancer. TCRdb analysed the multiplex PCR reads with MiXCR anew, one entry per CDR3 protein. The sample holds about 75,000 distinct CDR3 sequences, over 70% seen once. The sample taken for sequencing was lung tumor tissue. These receptors all come from a woman aged 50 to 65 with non-small cell lung cancer. The CDR3 runs from the conserved cysteine through the conserved F or W. The D gene is left open where the match is weak. The size field is filled for only some rows; it gives once, few, many or a size class.

NA	TRBV11-2	NA	TRBJ1-2	TGTGCCAGCTGCTTAACTGATAACTATGGCTACACCTTC	CASCLTDNYGYTF
NA	TRBV6-5	TRBD1	TRBJ2-3	TGTGCCTGTAGTTTCAGGGGGCGTGGAGATACGCAGTATTTT	CACSFRGRGDTQYF
NA	TRBV10-2	NA	TRBJ1-2	TGCGCCAGCAATGAGAGCAGATCTAACTATGGCTACACTTTC	CASNESRSNYGYTF
NA	TRBV11-2	NA	TRBJ2-1	TGTGTCAGCAGCCCAGGGGGGCTAGTGGGAGTAGGTGAACAGTTCTTC	CVSSPGGLVGVGEQFF
NA	TRBV30	NA	TRBJ1-1	TGTGCCTGGAGTGGGGCTGCTGGACACGCTGAAGCTTTCTTT	CAWSGAAGHAEAFF
NA	TRBV6-1	NA	TRBJ2-7	TGTGTCAGCACGCTGAGCTCCTACGAGCAGTACTTC	CVSTLSSYEQYF
NA	TRBV12-3/TRBV12-4	TRBD1	TRBJ1-3	TGTGTCAGCAGCTCTACGGACAGGTCCTTTGGAAACACCATATATTTT	CVSSSTDRSFGNTIYF
NA	TRBV4-2	NA	TRBJ1-5	TGTGCCAGCAGCCAAGACCTCGCTAACAATCAGCCCCAGCATTTC	CASSQDLANNQPQHF
NA	TRBV4-1	NA	TRBJ2-5	TGCGCCAGCAGCCAGGACCACAGAAAAGAGACCTGGTACTTC	CASSQDHRKETWYF
NA	TRBV5-1	NA	TRBJ2-7	TGCGCCAGCAGCTTTAGGACTGTCGGCTACGAGCAATACTTC	CASSFRTVGYEQYF
many	TRBV5-1	TRBD1	TRBJ2-7	TGCGCCAGCAGCTTGGTGGGAGACAGGGGTCGTGAGCAGTACTTC	CASSLVGDRGREQYF
NA	TRBV11-3	NA	TRBJ2-2	TGTGCCAGCAGCTTGGGGAGTCAGGCCACCGGGGAACTGTTTTTT	CASSLGSQATGELFF
NA	TRBV11-3	TRBD2	TRBJ2-3	TGTGCCAGTAGCTTAGGACGGCGGGAGACTGCAGATACGCGGTATTTT	CASSLGRRETADTRYF
NA	TRBV5-6	NA	TRBJ2-6	TGTGCCAGCAGCTTGTTGTCGACTGGAGTGGGTGGGGCCAACGTCCTGACTTTC	CASSLLSTGVGGANVLTF
NA	TRBV6-2/TRBV6-3	TRBD2	TRBJ2-1	TGTGCCAGCGACGACAGAGGGCTAGCGGAGGGCCCCTACAATGAGCAGTTCTTC	CASDDRGLAEGPYNEQFF
NA	TRBV7-9	NA	TRBJ1-2	TGTGCCAGCAGCTTAGGGCATACAAGGGAAGGATATGGCTTCACCTTC	CASSLGHTREGYGFTF
NA	TRBV6-6	NA	TRBJ2-1	TGTGCCTGCAGTTATAACCTAGCGAGGTACAATGAGCAGTTCTTC	CACSYNLARYNEQFF
once	TRBV29-1	NA	TRBJ1-1	TGCAGTGTTAGGGAAGAAGAGAACACTGAAACTCTCTTT	CSVREEENTETLF
NA	TRBV5-8	NA	TRBJ1-1	TGTGCCAGCAGCTTCCCCAGGAAGAATACTGAAGCTTTCTTT	CASSFPRKNTEAFF
few	TRBV15	TRBD1	TRBJ1-4	TGTGCCACCAGCACTCGAGACAGGGACGAAGAACTGTTTTTT	CATSTRDRDEELFF
few	TRBV5-4	NA	TRBJ2-5	TGTGCCAGCAGCTTGAGGATGGTGGCACAGGGCGTCTCCCAGTACTTC	CASSLRMVAQGVSQYF
NA	TRBV11-3	TRBD2	TRBJ2-2	TGTGACAGCAGCATAGATGGCGGGAGTAACGTCGGGCAGCTGTTTTTT	CDSSIDGGSNVGQLFF
NA	TRBV4-1	NA	TRBJ2-2	TGCGCCATCACCTGGGGGAACATCGGGGAGCTGTTTTTT	CAITWGNIGELFF
NA	TRBV6-5	NA	TRBJ1-4	TGTGCCAGCAGTTACGCCGGGTCGGGACGGGAAAAACTATTTTTT	CASSYAGSGREKLFF
NA	TRBV4-1	NA	TRBJ2-1	TGCGCCAGCAGCCAAGAGTCGGGAAGCTCCTACAATGAGCAATTCTTC	CASSQESGSSYNEQFF
NA	TRBV11-3	TRBD2	TRBJ2-3	TGTGCCAGTAGCATAGGACTAGCGGGAGCAGGGTGCACAGATACGCAGTATTTT	CASSIGLAGAGCTDTQYF
NA	TRBV6-6	NA	TRBJ2-5	TGTGCCAGCAGATACGCACAGGGTCGAGAGACCCATTACTTT	CASRYAQGRETHYF
many	TRBV7-8	NA	TRBJ2-2	TGTGCCAGCAGCTTAGCGGGTTTGGATTTCGCGAACACCGGGGAGCTGTTTTTT	CASSLAGLDFANTGELFF
NA	TRBV6-2/TRBV6-3	TRBD1	TRBJ2-7	TGTCCAAGCAGTTACGAGGGGACAGGAGCCTACGAGCAGTACTTC	CPSSYEGTGAYEQYF
NA	TRBV10-3	NA	TRBJ1-5	TGTGCCATCGAAGGACTGGGAGCGGAACAGCCCCAGCATTTT	CAIEGLGAEQPQHF
NA	TRBV6-2/TRBV6-3	NA	TRBJ2-3	TGTGCCAGCGGCATGGACAGTGAAACAGATACGGCGTATTTT	CASGMDSETDTAYF
NA	TRBV6-5	NA	TRBJ1-1	TGTGCGAGCAGTTTGTCGGGGAGGCCTACTGAAGCTTTCTTT	CASSLSGRPTEAFF
NA	TRBV6-5	NA	TRBJ2-5	TGTGCCGGCAGTTACGTCGGACAGCAAGAGACCCAGTACTTC	CAGSYVGQQETQYF
NA	TRBV28	NA	TRBJ2-2	TGTGCCAGCAGTTTGGGGATAAGGACCGGGGAGCTGTTTTTT	CASSLGIRTGELFF
many	TRBV24-1	TRBD2	TRBJ2-5	TGTGCCACCAGTGATTCGGGGGGAACGGAGACCCAGTACTTC	CATSDSGGTETQYF